This is a list of T cell receptor beta chains from one sample in a study of T cell repertoires in aging, cancer and after chemotherapy. TCRdb re-called the multiplex PCR reads through MiXCR, storing one row per CDR3 protein. The sample lists over 8,500 distinct CDR3 sequences, 24% occurring once. The sample comprised blood. These receptors were obtained from a human donor in good health. Both conserved end residues are part of each CDR3. The D gene is left open where the match is weak. Some rows mark clone size as missing; the rest say once, few, many or name a class of expanded clone.

D gene: .
V gene: TRBV5-4
clone size: few
J gene: TRBJ2-1
CDR3 protein: CASSLETSKGEQFF
CDR3 DNA: TGTGCCAGCAGCTTGGAAACTAGCAAGGGTGAGCAGTTCTTC

D gene: TRBD2
V gene: TRBV29-1
clone size: .
J gene: TRBJ2-1
CDR3 protein: CSVGRLSPGGLAGGGEQFF
CDR3 DNA: TGCAGCGTTGGGCGCCTAAGTCCCGGGGGACTAGCGGGAGGAGGTGAGCAGTTCTTC

D gene: .
V gene: TRBV19
clone size: few
J gene: TRBJ1-5
CDR3 protein: CASSIPASRQPQHF
CDR3 DNA: TGTGCCAGTAGTATCCCGGCTTCCCGGCAGCCCCAGCATTTT

D gene: .
V gene: TRBV15
clone size: .
J gene: TRBJ1-2
CDR3 protein: CATSRLGDGYTF
CDR3 DNA: TGTGCCACCAGCAGATTAGGGGATGGCTACACCTTC

D gene: .
V gene: TRBV20-1
clone size: medium-sized
J gene: TRBJ1-1
CDR3 protein: CSAVSGVVTEAFF
CDR3 DNA: TGCAGTGCTGTCTCGGGGGTGGTCACTGAAGCTTTCTTT

D gene: TRBD2
V gene: TRBV7-2
clone size: medium-sized
J gene: TRBJ2-1
CDR3 protein: CASSPQSGRENNEQFF
CDR3 DNA: TGTGCCAGCAGCCCCCAGAGCGGGAGAGAGAACAATGAGCAGTTCTTC

D gene: TRBD2
V gene: TRBV27
clone size: few
J gene: TRBJ2-1
CDR3 protein: CASSWSGLAGFEQFF
CDR3 DNA: TGTGCCAGCAGTTGGTCGGGACTAGCGGGATTCGAGCAGTTCTTC

D gene: .
V gene: TRBV12-3/TRBV12-4
clone size: medium-sized
J gene: TRBJ1-5
CDR3 protein: CASSKNGNQPQHF
CDR3 DNA: TGTGCCAGCAGTAAGAATGGCAATCAGCCCCAGCATTTT

D gene: .
V gene: TRBV5-1
clone size: few
J gene: TRBJ2-7
CDR3 protein: CASSLGGSFEQYF
CDR3 DNA: TGCGCCAGCAGCTTGGGGGGTAGTTTCGAGCAGTACTTC

D gene: TRBD1
V gene: TRBV7-2
clone size: few
J gene: TRBJ1-6
CDR3 protein: CASSLGQGYSPLHF
CDR3 DNA: TGTGCCAGCAGCCTAGGACAGGGTTATTCACCCCTCCACTTT

D gene: TRBD1
V gene: TRBV20-1
clone size: medium-sized
J gene: TRBJ1-1
CDR3 protein: CSARRTGPNTEAFF
CDR3 DNA: TGCAGTGCTAGAAGGACAGGACCTAACACTGAAGCTTTCTTT

D gene: .
V gene: TRBV15
clone size: few
J gene: TRBJ2-3
CDR3 protein: CATSRGDGTDTQYF
CDR3 DNA: TGTGCCACCAGCAGAGGGGACGGAACAGATACGCAGTATTTT

D gene: .
V gene: TRBV7-2
clone size: few
J gene: TRBJ1-5
CDR3 protein: CASSLAGRSNQPQHF
CDR3 DNA: TGTGCCAGCAGCTTAGCGGGACGGAGCAATCAGCCCCAGCATTTT

D gene: TRBD2
V gene: TRBV4-1
clone size: .
J gene: TRBJ2-7
CDR3 protein: CASSPLALAGTYEQYF
CDR3 DNA: TGCGCCAGCAGCCCCCTTGCCCTAGCGGGAACCTACGAGCAGTACTTC

D gene: .
V gene: TRBV24-1
clone size: medium-sized
J gene: TRBJ2-2
CDR3 protein: CATSDGRDTGELFF
CDR3 DNA: TGTGCCACCAGTGATGGGCGGGACACCGGGGAGCTGTTTTTT

D gene: .
V gene: TRBV12-3/TRBV12-4
clone size: once
J gene: TRBJ2-1
CDR3 protein: CASSAGTWLQPGNEQFF
CDR3 DNA: TGTGCCAGCAGTGCCGGAACATGGTTGCAGCCGGGCAATGAGCAGTTCTTC

D gene: .
V gene: TRBV6-5
clone size: .
J gene: TRBJ2-3
CDR3 protein: CASSPFRLADTQYF
CDR3 DNA: TGTGCCAGCAGCCCCTTTAGGCTCGCAGATACGCAGTATTTT

D gene: .
V gene: TRBV6-5
clone size: medium-sized
J gene: TRBJ1-2
CDR3 protein: CASSSPGDSWGYTF
CDR3 DNA: TGTGCCAGCAGTTCCCCAGGGGACTCGTGGGGCTACACCTTC

D gene: TRBD1
V gene: TRBV20-1
clone size: few
J gene: TRBJ2-1
CDR3 protein: CSAREDPDRVYNEQFF
CDR3 DNA: TGCAGTGCTAGAGAAGATCCGGACAGGGTCTACAATGAGCAGTTCTTC

D gene: .
V gene: TRBV12-3/TRBV12-4
clone size: medium-sized
J gene: TRBJ2-7
CDR3 protein: CASSATGQGREQYF
CDR3 DNA: TGTGCCAGCAGTGCGACAGGGCAAGGGAGGGAGCAGTACTTC

D gene: TRBD1
V gene: TRBV28
clone size: few
J gene: TRBJ2-7
CDR3 protein: CASSNRDRDEQYF
CDR3 DNA: TGTGCCAGCAGTAACCGGGACAGGGACGAGCAGTACTTC

D gene: TRBD2
V gene: TRBV11-2
clone size: .
J gene: TRBJ2-7
CDR3 protein: CASSLEASGSDYEQYF
CDR3 DNA: TGTGCCAGCAGCTTAGAGGCTAGCGGGAGCGATTACGAGCAGTACTTC

D gene: .
V gene: TRBV10-3
clone size: medium-sized
J gene: TRBJ1-2
CDR3 protein: CAISEVDGYTF
CDR3 DNA: TGTGCCATCAGTGAGGTCGATGGCTACACCTTC

D gene: TRBD2
V gene: TRBV7-2
clone size: few
J gene: TRBJ2-7
CDR3 protein: CASSLQAGGYEQYF
CDR3 DNA: TGTGCCAGCAGCTTACAAGCGGGAGGTTACGAGCAGTACTTC

D gene: TRBD1
V gene: TRBV19
clone size: medium-sized
J gene: TRBJ2-2
CDR3 protein: CASSIGTGWAGELFF
CDR3 DNA: TGTGCCAGTAGTATCGGGACAGGGTGGGCCGGGGAGCTGTTTTTT

D gene: .
V gene: TRBV11-2
clone size: .
J gene: TRBJ2-1
CDR3 protein: CASSPRGQSPYNEQFF
CDR3 DNA: TGTGCCAGCAGCCCGAGAGGACAGAGTCCCTACAATGAGCAGTTCTTC

D gene: TRBD2
V gene: TRBV7-9
clone size: .
J gene: TRBJ2-2
CDR3 protein: CASTQGTSGRGELFF
CDR3 DNA: TGTGCCAGCACTCAGGGGACTAGCGGGAGAGGGGAGCTGTTTTTT

D gene: TRBD2
V gene: TRBV5-4
clone size: .
J gene: TRBJ2-7
CDR3 protein: CASSPGTSGGWCEQYF
CDR3 DNA: TGTGCCAGCAGCCCTGGGACTAGCGGGGGATGGTGCGAGCAGTACTTC

D gene: .
V gene: TRBV20-1
clone size: few
J gene: TRBJ2-4
CDR3 protein: CSAYSSQLAKNIQYF
CDR3 DNA: TGCAGTGCTTATTCGAGCCAGCTAGCCAAAAACATTCAGTACTTC

D gene: .
V gene: TRBV9
clone size: .
J gene: TRBJ1-6
CDR3 protein: CASRGEGGLNSPLHF
CDR3 DNA: TGTGCCAGCAGAGGAGAGGGAGGATTGAATTCACCCCTCCACTTT

D gene: TRBD2
V gene: TRBV19
clone size: .
J gene: TRBJ2-1
CDR3 protein: CASSISAGGIYNEQFF
CDR3 DNA: TGTGCCAGTAGTATTTCAGCGGGAGGGATTTACAATGAGCAGTTCTTC

D gene: .
V gene: TRBV20-1
clone size: medium-sized
J gene: TRBJ2-2
CDR3 protein: CSAYSQSNTGELFF
CDR3 DNA: TGCAGTGCCTACAGCCAGTCGAACACCGGGGAGCTGTTTTTT

D gene: .
V gene: TRBV29-1
clone size: medium-sized
J gene: TRBJ1-1
CDR3 protein: CSVFRDLNTEAFF
CDR3 DNA: TGCAGCGTTTTCAGGGATTTGAACACTGAAGCTTTCTTT

D gene: TRBD2
V gene: TRBV2
clone size: few
J gene: TRBJ2-3
CDR3 protein: CASLKGLAGGSTDTQYF
CDR3 DNA: TGTGCCAGCCTGAAGGGACTAGCGGGAGGCAGCACAGATACGCAGTATTTT

D gene: TRBD1
V gene: TRBV7-7
clone size: .
J gene: TRBJ2-7
CDR3 protein: CASSSGQGSYEQYF
CDR3 DNA: TGTGCCAGCAGCTCGGGACAGGGCTCCTACGAGCAGTACTTC

D gene: .
V gene: TRBV20-1
clone size: .
J gene: TRBJ1-1
CDR3 protein: CSAREAVRNTEAFF
CDR3 DNA: TGCAGTGCTAGAGAGGCGGTTCGAAACACTGAAGCTTTCTTT